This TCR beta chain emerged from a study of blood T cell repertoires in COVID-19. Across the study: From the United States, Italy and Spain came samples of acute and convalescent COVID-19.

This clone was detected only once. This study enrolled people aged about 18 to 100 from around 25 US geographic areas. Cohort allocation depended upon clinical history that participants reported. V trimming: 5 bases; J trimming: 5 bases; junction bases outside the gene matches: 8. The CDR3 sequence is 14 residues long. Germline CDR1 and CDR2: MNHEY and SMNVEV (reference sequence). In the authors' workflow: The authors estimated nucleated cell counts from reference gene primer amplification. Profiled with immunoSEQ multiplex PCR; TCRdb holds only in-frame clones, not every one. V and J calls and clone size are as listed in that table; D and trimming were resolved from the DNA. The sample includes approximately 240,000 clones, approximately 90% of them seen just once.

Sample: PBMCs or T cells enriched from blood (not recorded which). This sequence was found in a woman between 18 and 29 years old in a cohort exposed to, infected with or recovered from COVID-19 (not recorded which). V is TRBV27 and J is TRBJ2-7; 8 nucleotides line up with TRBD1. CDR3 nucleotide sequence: TGTGCCAGCAGTCAGGACAGGGCTAACAACGAGCAGTACTTC. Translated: CASSQDRANNEQYF.